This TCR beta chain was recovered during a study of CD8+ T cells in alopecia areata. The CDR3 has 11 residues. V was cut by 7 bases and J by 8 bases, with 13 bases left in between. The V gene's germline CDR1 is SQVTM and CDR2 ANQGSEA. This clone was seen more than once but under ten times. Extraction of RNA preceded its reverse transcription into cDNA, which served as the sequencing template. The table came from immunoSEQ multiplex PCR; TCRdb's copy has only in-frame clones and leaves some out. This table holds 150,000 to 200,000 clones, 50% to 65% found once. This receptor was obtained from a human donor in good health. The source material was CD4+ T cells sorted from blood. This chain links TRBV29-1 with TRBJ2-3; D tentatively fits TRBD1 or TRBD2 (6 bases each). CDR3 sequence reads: CSGKQGGTQYF. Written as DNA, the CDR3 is TGCAGCGGCAAACAGGGAGGTACGCAGTATTTT.